A selection of T cell receptor beta chains follows, all from one sample in a study of T-cell reconstitution after alpha-beta-depleted transplantation in children. TCRdb itself ran the PCR reads through MiXCR, one entry per CDR3 protein. The profile shows about a million distinct CDR3 sequences, about 31% of them singletons. Sequencing used PBMCs, mostly from graft donor cells, obtained 360 days after TCRalphabeta/CD19-depleted stem cell transplant. The receptor source for this set is a boy under three years old who had a stem cell transplant for SCID, so the T cells may come from the graft donor. Both conserved end residues are part of each CDR3. A D gene is named only where the DNA matches it firmly. Size is stated for part of the rows, as once, few or many counts, or as a class when the clone is expanded.

CDR3 protein: CASNPGGVGELFF
CDR3 DNA: TGTGCCAGCAATCCGGGGGGGGTCGGGGAGCTGTTTTTT
clone size: .
D gene: TRBD2
V gene: TRBV6-1
J gene: TRBJ2-2

CDR3 protein: CASSQEWTGPNTEAFF
CDR3 DNA: TGTGCCAGCAGCCAAGAATGGACAGGGCCTAACACTGAAGCTTTCTTT
clone size: .
D gene: TRBD1
V gene: TRBV4-2
J gene: TRBJ1-1

CDR3 protein: CASSPYFGSYNEQFF
CDR3 DNA: TGTGCCAGCAGTCCCTATTTCGGGTCCTACAATGAGCAGTTCTTC
clone size: few
D gene: .
V gene: TRBV12-3/TRBV12-4
J gene: TRBJ2-1

CDR3 protein: CASSLGDRVSYNEQFF
CDR3 DNA: TGCGCCAGCAGCTTGGGGGACAGGGTGTCCTACAATGAGCAGTTCTTC
clone size: many
D gene: TRBD1
V gene: TRBV5-1
J gene: TRBJ2-1

CDR3 protein: CASSVQGARQFF
CDR3 DNA: TGTGCCAGCAGTGTACAGGGGGCCAGGCAGTTCTTC
clone size: .
D gene: TRBD1
V gene: TRBV6-2/TRBV6-3
J gene: TRBJ2-1

CDR3 protein: CASQGLNTEAFF
CDR3 DNA: TGTGCCAGCCAGGGCTTGAACACTGAAGCTTTCTTT
clone size: .
D gene: .
V gene: TRBV7-8
J gene: TRBJ1-1

CDR3 protein: CASSLDRKTTGELFF
CDR3 DNA: TGTGCCAGCAGCCTGGACAGAAAAACCACCGGGGAGCTGTTTTTT
clone size: .
D gene: .
V gene: TRBV6-1
J gene: TRBJ2-2

CDR3 protein: CASSLGLREKLFF
CDR3 DNA: TGTGCCAGCAGTTTAGGTCTGCGGGAAAAACTGTTTTTT
clone size: .
D gene: .
V gene: TRBV12-3/TRBV12-4
J gene: TRBJ1-4

CDR3 protein: CASSIEDQLQHF
CDR3 DNA: TGTGCCAGTAGTATAGAAGATCAGCTCCAGCATTTT
clone size: .
D gene: .
V gene: TRBV19
J gene: TRBJ1-5

CDR3 protein: CSVDGFRGPYEQYF
CDR3 DNA: TGCAGCGTTGACGGTTTCCGGGGTCCCTACGAGCAGTACTTC
clone size: .
D gene: .
V gene: TRBV29-1
J gene: TRBJ2-7

CDR3 protein: CASSLVGLADTQYF
CDR3 DNA: TGTGCCAGCAGCTTGGTGGGACTAGCCGATACGCAGTATTTT
clone size: .
D gene: TRBD2
V gene: TRBV5-5
J gene: TRBJ2-3

CDR3 protein: CASSLMGQGAYEQYF
CDR3 DNA: TGTGCCAGCAGTTTGATGGGACAGGGGGCCTACGAGCAGTACTTC
clone size: .
D gene: TRBD1
V gene: TRBV12-3/TRBV12-4
J gene: TRBJ2-7

CDR3 protein: CASSLGTGGGSITDTQYF
CDR3 DNA: TGCGCCAGCAGCTTGGGAACGGGGGGGGGTTCGATCACAGATACGCAGTATTTT
clone size: .
D gene: TRBD2
V gene: TRBV5-1
J gene: TRBJ2-3

CDR3 protein: CASSLGYYSGRSDTQYF
CDR3 DNA: TGTGCCAGCAGCTTAGGATACTACAGTGGGAGGTCAGATACGCAGTATTTT
clone size: few
D gene: .
V gene: TRBV7-8
J gene: TRBJ2-3

CDR3 protein: CASTGHRAETQYF
CDR3 DNA: TGTGCCAGCACCGGACATCGAGCAGAGACCCAGTACTTC
clone size: few
D gene: .
V gene: TRBV6-6
J gene: TRBJ2-5

CDR3 protein: CASGPSGSLSEQYF
CDR3 DNA: TGTGCCAGCGGACCTAGCGGGAGTTTATCCGAGCAGTACTTC
clone size: .
D gene: TRBD2
V gene: TRBV12-3/TRBV12-4
J gene: TRBJ2-7

CDR3 protein: CSARIEYGYTF
CDR3 DNA: TGCAGTGCTAGAATTGAATATGGCTACACCTTC
clone size: few
D gene: .
V gene: TRBV20-1
J gene: TRBJ1-2

CDR3 protein: CASSYSQEFYGYTF
CDR3 DNA: TGTGCCAGCAGTTACTCGCAGGAATTCTATGGCTACACCTTC
clone size: .
D gene: .
V gene: TRBV6-5
J gene: TRBJ1-2

CDR3 protein: CASSLAPSLNTEAFF
CDR3 DNA: TGTGCCAGCAGCTTAGCCCCGAGCCTGAACACTGAAGCTTTCTTT
clone size: few
D gene: .
V gene: TRBV7-6
J gene: TRBJ1-1

CDR3 protein: CATSREFNYEQYF
CDR3 DNA: TGTGCCACCAGCAGAGAATTCAATTACGAGCAGTACTTC
clone size: few
D gene: .
V gene: TRBV15
J gene: TRBJ2-7

CDR3 protein: CSAKTRLTPRTEAFF
CDR3 DNA: TGCAGTGCCAAGACCCGCCTAACGCCGAGGACTGAAGCTTTCTTT
clone size: .
D gene: .
V gene: TRBV20-1
J gene: TRBJ1-1

CDR3 protein: CSFPGQLQETQYF
CDR3 DNA: TGCAGTTTTCCGGGACAGCTACAAGAGACCCAGTACTTC
clone size: few
D gene: TRBD1
V gene: TRBV20-1
J gene: TRBJ2-5

CDR3 protein: CASSSTGVGANVLTF
CDR3 DNA: TGTGCCAGCAGCTCAACAGGGGTCGGGGCCAACGTCCTGACTTTC
clone size: few
D gene: TRBD1
V gene: TRBV5-5
J gene: TRBJ2-6

CDR3 protein: CASSQVNVRTSGNTIYF
CDR3 DNA: TGTGCCAGCAGCCAAGTAAACGTCAGGACCTCTGGAAACACCATATATTTT
clone size: few
D gene: .
V gene: TRBV4-2
J gene: TRBJ1-3

CDR3 protein: CASSLETGGSGYTF
CDR3 DNA: TGTGCCAGCAGCTTAGAAACAGGGGGCTCTGGCTACACCTTC
clone size: .
D gene: TRBD1
V gene: TRBV7-6
J gene: TRBJ1-2

CDR3 protein: CASRSQGAPEAFF
CDR3 DNA: TGTGCCAGCAGAAGTCAGGGGGCCCCTGAAGCTTTCTTT
clone size: few
D gene: TRBD1
V gene: TRBV13
J gene: TRBJ1-1

CDR3 protein: CASSLSLTRARSDTQYF
CDR3 DNA: TGTGCCAGCAGCTTGAGCCTGACTAGAGCAAGATCAGATACGCAGTATTTT
clone size: .
D gene: .
V gene: TRBV7-8
J gene: TRBJ2-3

CDR3 protein: CASSYDTPGAEGYTF
CDR3 DNA: TGTGCCAGCAGTTATGATACGCCAGGGGCAGAAGGCTACACCTTC
clone size: .
D gene: .
V gene: TRBV6-5
J gene: TRBJ1-2

CDR3 protein: CASSFRVSGDHGYTF
CDR3 DNA: TGTGCCAGCAGTTTTAGGGTTTCAGGGGATCATGGCTACACCTTC
clone size: .
D gene: .
V gene: TRBV12-3/TRBV12-4
J gene: TRBJ1-2

CDR3 protein: CASSYSGAVDTQYF
CDR3 DNA: TGTGCCAGCAGTTACTCAGGGGCTGTGGATACGCAGTATTTT
clone size: few
D gene: .
V gene: TRBV6-5
J gene: TRBJ2-3

CDR3 protein: CSARRTGGPPQETQYF
CDR3 DNA: TGCAGTGCTAGACGCACAGGGGGTCCCCCCCAAGAGACCCAGTACTTC
clone size: .
D gene: TRBD1
V gene: TRBV20-1
J gene: TRBJ2-5

CDR3 protein: CAWSTSPYEQFF
CDR3 DNA: TGTGCCTGGAGTACCAGCCCTTATGAGCAGTTCTTC
clone size: .
D gene: .
V gene: TRBV30
J gene: TRBJ2-1

CDR3 protein: CASSGSGLYNEQFF
CDR3 DNA: TGCGCCAGCAGCGGGTCAGGTTTATACAATGAGCAGTTCTTC
clone size: .
D gene: .
V gene: TRBV5-1
J gene: TRBJ2-1

CDR3 protein: CASSLASGQGTDTQYF
CDR3 DNA: TGTGCCAGCAGTTTAGCCTCGGGCCAGGGCACAGATACGCAGTATTTT
clone size: many
D gene: .
V gene: TRBV12-3/TRBV12-4
J gene: TRBJ2-3

CDR3 protein: CSARAGGTVSNQPQHF
CDR3 DNA: TGCAGTGCTAGGGCAGGGGGGACGGTTAGCAATCAGCCCCAGCATTTT
clone size: .
D gene: TRBD1
V gene: TRBV20-1
J gene: TRBJ1-5

CDR3 protein: CASSQSGWGSAGPETQYF
CDR3 DNA: TGTGCCAGCAGCCAATCTGGGTGGGGGAGTGCTGGACCAGAGACCCAGTACTTC
clone size: .
D gene: .
V gene: TRBV4-2
J gene: TRBJ2-5

CDR3 protein: CASSWTGDIYGYTF
CDR3 DNA: TGTGCCAGCAGTTGGACAGGGGATATTTATGGCTACACCTTC
clone size: .
D gene: TRBD1
V gene: TRBV12-3/TRBV12-4
J gene: TRBJ1-2

CDR3 protein: CASSQGGGPWETQYF
CDR3 DNA: TGTGCCAGCAGCCAAGGAGGGGGGCCTTGGGAGACCCAGTACTTC
clone size: many
D gene: .
V gene: TRBV3-1
J gene: TRBJ2-5

CDR3 protein: CASSRNTLSADTQYF
CDR3 DNA: TGTGCCAGCAGCCGAAACACACTGAGCGCAGATACGCAGTATTTT
clone size: .
D gene: .
V gene: TRBV16
J gene: TRBJ2-3

CDR3 protein: CASSYLGTSATQYF
CDR3 DNA: TGTGCCAGCAGTTACTTGGGGACCTCGGCGACCCAGTACTTC
clone size: few
D gene: .
V gene: TRBV6-5
J gene: TRBJ2-5